The entry that follows covers one T cell receptor (beta chain) sequence. This clonotype appeared many times. Its antigen is still unknown. No base-level quality is on record; no much larger clone is a single base apart. These data originate in a study of spatial heterogeneity in lung cancer (dated by TCRdb to between 2018 and 2020). With respect to the entire study: Beta-chain transcripts were consistently detected in greater numbers than alpha-chain transcripts, which likely reflects a higher abundance of beta-chain transcripts. In the raw uncorrected reads, each unique combination of TCR and UMI appeared on average more than ten times. The study quantitatively compared TCR alpha and beta repertoires across multiple tumor regions, matched nontumor lung and blood in non-small cell lung cancer. Nonsynonymous mutation counts, determined by whole-exome sequencing of tumor tissue, were related to features of the TCR repertoire. At surgery, both alpha and beta chains were TCR-sequenced in some 220 tumor regions, some 64 matched nontumor lung samples and a few dozen PBMC samples. Overall study results and their limits: Ubiquitous expanded tumor TCRs showed up in blood more often at tumor resection than at routine follow-up. Confirming at a functional level the hypothesis that regional TCRs recognize regional mutations was considered to require additional single-cell paired TCR alpha and beta sequencing.

The time point tag for this specimen amounts to: sample taken at primary tumor resection. Donors were around 69 patients with early-stage, untreated non-small cell lung cancer from the lung TRACERx cohort. Without any cell sorting, TCR sequencing was performed on whole RNA extracted either from tumor and nontumor lung tissue or from cryopreserved PBMC samples. A patient was chosen for TCR sequencing only when enough RNA was available from at least two tumor regions. Libraries were built with 5' RACE. The instrument was a NextSeq 500. To allow correction of PCR and sequencing errors, the TCR library protocol tagged every TCR cDNA molecule with a unique molecular identifier. In the authors' own workflow: Decombinator tools were used for TCR identification, UMI-based error correction and CDR3 extraction. TCRs above a frequency of 2 per 1,000, corresponding to the top 1% of the tumor frequency distribution, were defined as expanded. Each repertoire was subsampled 100 times to 5,000 TCRs, after which Renyi diversity was computed with the R vegan package. To build CDR3 similarity networks, amino acid triplet string-kernel similarity was used, and CDR3s were connected when their pairwise similarity was above 0.82. The public reads were run again by TCRdb, first through fastp at Q25 and then through MiXCR, and only productive beta chains were kept. Every distinct CDR3 protein forms one entry, paired with its most common genes and DNA. The V and J calls here are based on TCRdb, not the publication. The sample records 35,000 to 55,000 distinct CDR3 sequences, around 6.8% of which are singletons. Around 42% of the sample lies in the top ten.

The junction shows trimming of 4 bases on V and 8 bases on J, and the gene matches do not reach 4 bases of it. The CDR3 covers 11 residues, taking in both the cysteine and the phenylalanine. The DNA shown is the 33-base CDR3, in frame from base 1. CDR1 and CDR2 were assigned from the germline V gene as SQVTM and ANQGSEA. This material consisted of PBMCs, taken at surgery. The chain joins TRBV29-1 to TRBJ1-2; TRBD1 fits 7 bases in the junction. The TCR was taken from a female donor with early-stage non-small cell lung cancer. CDR3 sequence: CSVGGGGGYTF. The DNA is TGCAGCGTTGGAGGGGGCGGCGGCTACACCTTC.